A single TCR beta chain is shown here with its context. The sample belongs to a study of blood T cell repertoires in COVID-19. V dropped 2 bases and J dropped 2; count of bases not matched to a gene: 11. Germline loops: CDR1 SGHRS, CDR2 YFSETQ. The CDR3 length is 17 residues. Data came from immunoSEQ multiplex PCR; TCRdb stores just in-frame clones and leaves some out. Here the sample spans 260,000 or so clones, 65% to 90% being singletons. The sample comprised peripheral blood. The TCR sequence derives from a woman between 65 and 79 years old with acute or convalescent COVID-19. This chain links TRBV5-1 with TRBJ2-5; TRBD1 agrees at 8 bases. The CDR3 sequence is CASSLAQGAALQETQYF. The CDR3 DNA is TGCGCCAGCAGCTTAGCCCAGGGGGCCGCACTTCAAGAGACCCAGTACTTC.